This T cell receptor (beta chain) emerged from a study of shared clonotypes between healthy human individuals. About the research overall: Sampling drew on donors who were a couple of women and three men aged 18 to 49. Study-level findings and limits: The sharing of roughly 5% of naive CD4 clonotypes was seen across several donors.

CD4+ cells underwent separation, giving CD45RA+ naive and CD45RA-negative memory subsets. The repertoire was sequenced with immunoSEQ multiplex PCR; TCRdb's copy has only in-frame clones and lacks some. The repertoire has millions of clones, around 94% of them found once; the top ten carry over 0.12%. About this clone: Its specificity is unknown.

The sequenced sample consisted of naive CD4+ T cells sorted from blood. The subset was: CD45RA+ positively selected. The TCR comes from a man aged 18 to 30 in good health.

The CDR3 loop reads CASSEPDRPGDEQYF. As DNA, the CDR3 is TGTGCCAGCAGTGAACCTGACAGGCCCGGGGACGAGCAGTACTTC. The V call is TRBV25-1, the J call TRBJ2-7; D perhaps matches TRBD1 (6 bases). V was pared by 2 bases and J by 5 bases, with 16 bases between. The germline V gene encodes CDR1 MGHDK and CDR2 SYGVNS. The CDR3 totals 15 residues.